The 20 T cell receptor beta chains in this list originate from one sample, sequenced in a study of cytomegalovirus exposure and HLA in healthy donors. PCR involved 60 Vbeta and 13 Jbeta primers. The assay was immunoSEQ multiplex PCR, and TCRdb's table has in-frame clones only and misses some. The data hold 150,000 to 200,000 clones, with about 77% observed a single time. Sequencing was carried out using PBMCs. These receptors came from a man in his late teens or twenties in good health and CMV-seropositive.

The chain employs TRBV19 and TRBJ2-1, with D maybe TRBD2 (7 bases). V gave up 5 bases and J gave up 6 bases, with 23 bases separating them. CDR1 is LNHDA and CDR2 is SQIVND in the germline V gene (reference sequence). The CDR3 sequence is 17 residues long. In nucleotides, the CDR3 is TGTGCCAGTAGTGTCAGTAGTGGGGGGGCCCCCGTCAATGAGCAGTTCTTC. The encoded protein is CASSVSSGGAPVNEQFF. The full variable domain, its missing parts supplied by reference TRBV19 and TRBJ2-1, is DGGITQSPKYLFRKEGQNVTLSCEQNLNHDAMYWYRQDPGQGLRLIYYSQIVNDFQKGDIAEGYSVSREKKESFPLTVTSAQKNPTAFYLCASSVSSGGAPVNEQFFGPGTRLTVL.

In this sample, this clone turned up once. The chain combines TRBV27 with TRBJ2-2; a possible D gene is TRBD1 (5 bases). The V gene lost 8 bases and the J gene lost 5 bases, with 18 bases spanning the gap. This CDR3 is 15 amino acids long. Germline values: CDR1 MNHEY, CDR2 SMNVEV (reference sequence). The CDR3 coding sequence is TGTGCCAGCGCAAAACAGGAGCCGGTGACCGGGGAGCTGTTTTTT. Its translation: CASAKQEPVTGELFF.

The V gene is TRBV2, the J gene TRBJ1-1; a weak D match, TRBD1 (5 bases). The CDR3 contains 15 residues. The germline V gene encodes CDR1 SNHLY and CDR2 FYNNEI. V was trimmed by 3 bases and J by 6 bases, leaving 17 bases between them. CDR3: CASSESVDRTSEAFF. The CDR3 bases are TGTGCCAGCAGTGAGAGCGTTGACAGAACCTCTGAAGCTTTCTTT.

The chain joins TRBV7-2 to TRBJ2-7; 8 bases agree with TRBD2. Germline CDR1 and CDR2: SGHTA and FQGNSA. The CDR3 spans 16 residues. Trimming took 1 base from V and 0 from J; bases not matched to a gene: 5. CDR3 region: CASSLGGLAGSYEQYF. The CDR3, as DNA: TGTGCCAGCAGCTTAGGGGGGCTAGCGGGCTCCTACGAGCAGTACTTC.

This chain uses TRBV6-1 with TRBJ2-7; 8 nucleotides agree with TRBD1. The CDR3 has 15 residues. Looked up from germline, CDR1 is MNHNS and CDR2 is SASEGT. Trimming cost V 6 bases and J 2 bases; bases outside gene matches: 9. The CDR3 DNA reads TGTGCCAGCAGCTACGTGGCAGGGGGCGCCTACGAGCAGTACTTC. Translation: CASSYVAGGAYEQYF.

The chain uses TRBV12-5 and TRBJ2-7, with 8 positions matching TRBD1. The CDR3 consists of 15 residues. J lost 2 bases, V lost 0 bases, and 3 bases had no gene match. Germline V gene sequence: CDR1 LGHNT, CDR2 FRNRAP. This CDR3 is CASGLVPRGPYEQYF. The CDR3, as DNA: TGTGCTAGTGGTTTGGTACCCAGGGGGCCCTACGAGCAGTACTTC.

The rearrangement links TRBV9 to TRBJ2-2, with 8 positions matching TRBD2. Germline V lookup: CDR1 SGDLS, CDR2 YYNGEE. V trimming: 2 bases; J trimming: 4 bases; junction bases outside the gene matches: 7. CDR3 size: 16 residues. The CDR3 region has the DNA TGTGCCAGCAGCGTGACGGGACTAGTTACCACCGGGGAGCTGTTTTTT. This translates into CASSVTGLVTTGELFF.

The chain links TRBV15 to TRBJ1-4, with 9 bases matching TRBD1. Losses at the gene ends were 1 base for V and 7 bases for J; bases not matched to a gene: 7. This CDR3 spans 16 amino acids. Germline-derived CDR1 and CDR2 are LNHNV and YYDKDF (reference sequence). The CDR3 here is CATSRGGTGRSEKLFF. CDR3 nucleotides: TGTGCCACCAGCAGAGGGGGGACAGGGAGGTCTGAAAAACTGTTTTTT. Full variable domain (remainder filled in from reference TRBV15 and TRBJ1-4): DAMVIQNPRYQVTQFGKPVTLSCSQTLNHNVMYWYQQKSSQAPKLLFHYYDKDFNNEADTPDNFQSRRPNTSFCFLDIRSPGLGDTAMYLCATSRGGTGRSEKLFFGSGTQLSVL.

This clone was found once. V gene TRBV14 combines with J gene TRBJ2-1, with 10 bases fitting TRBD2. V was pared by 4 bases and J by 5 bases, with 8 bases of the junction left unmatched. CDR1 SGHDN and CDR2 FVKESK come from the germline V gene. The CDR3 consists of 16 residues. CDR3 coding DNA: TGTGCCAGCAGCCCTAGGACTAGCGGAAATCACAATGAGCAGTTCTTC. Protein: CASSPRTSGNHNEQFF.

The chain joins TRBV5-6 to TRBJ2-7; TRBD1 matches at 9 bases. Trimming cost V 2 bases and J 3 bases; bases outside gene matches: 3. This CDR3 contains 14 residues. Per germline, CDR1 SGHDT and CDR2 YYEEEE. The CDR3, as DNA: TGTGCCAGCAGCTTCGGGACAGGGTTCTACGAGCAGTACTTC. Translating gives CASSFGTGFYEQYF. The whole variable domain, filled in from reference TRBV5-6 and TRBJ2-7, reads DAGVTQSPTHLIKTRGQQVTLRCSPKSGHDTVSWYQQALGQGPQFIFQYYEEEERQRGNFPDRFSGHQFPNYSSELNVNALLLGDSALYLCASSFGTGFYEQYFGPGTRLTVT.

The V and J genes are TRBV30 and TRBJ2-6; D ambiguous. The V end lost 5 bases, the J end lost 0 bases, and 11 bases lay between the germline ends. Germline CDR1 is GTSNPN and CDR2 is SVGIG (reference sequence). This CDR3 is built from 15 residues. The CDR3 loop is CAWARSLSGANVLTF. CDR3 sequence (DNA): TGTGCCTGGGCAAGAAGCCTCTCTGGGGCCAACGTCCTGACTTTC.

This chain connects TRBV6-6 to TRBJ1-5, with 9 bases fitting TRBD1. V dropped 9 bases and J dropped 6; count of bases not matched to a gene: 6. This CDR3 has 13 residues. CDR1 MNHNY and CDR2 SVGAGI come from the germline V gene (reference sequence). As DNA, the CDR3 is TGTGCCAGTACGGGACAGGGTACTCAGCCCCAGCATTTT. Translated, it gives CASTGQGTQPQHF.

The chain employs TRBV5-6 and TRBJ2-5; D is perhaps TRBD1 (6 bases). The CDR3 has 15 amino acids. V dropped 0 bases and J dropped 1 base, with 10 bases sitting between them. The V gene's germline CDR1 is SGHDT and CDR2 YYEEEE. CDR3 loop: CASSLDRTAQETQYF. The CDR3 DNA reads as TGTGCCAGCAGCTTGGACAGGACAGCCCAAGAGACCCAGTACTTC. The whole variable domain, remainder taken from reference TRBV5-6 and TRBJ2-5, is DAGVTQSPTHLIKTRGQQVTLRCSPKSGHDTVSWYQQALGQGPQFIFQYYEEEERQRGNFPDRFSGHQFPNYSSELNVNALLLGDSALYLCASSLDRTAQETQYFGPGTRLLVL.

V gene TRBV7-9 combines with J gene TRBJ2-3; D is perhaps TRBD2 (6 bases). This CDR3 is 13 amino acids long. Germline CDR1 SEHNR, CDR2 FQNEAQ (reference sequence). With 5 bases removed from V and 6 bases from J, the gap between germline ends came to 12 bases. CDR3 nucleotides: TGTGCCAGCAGCGGCTGGGGGGAGGATACGCAGTATTTT. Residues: CASSGWGEDTQYF.

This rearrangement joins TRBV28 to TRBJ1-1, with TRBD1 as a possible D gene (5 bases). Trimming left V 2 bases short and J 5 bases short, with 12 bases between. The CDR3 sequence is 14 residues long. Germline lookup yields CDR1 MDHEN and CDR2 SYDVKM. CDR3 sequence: CASSLMRGLTEAFF. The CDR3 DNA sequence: TGTGCCAGCAGTTTAATGCGGGGCCTGACTGAAGCTTTCTTT.

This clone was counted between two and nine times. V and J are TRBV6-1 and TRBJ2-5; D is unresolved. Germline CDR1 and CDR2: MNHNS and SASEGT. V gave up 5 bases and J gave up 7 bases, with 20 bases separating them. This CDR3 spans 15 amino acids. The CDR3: CASSQDPAPGWTQYF. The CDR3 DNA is TGTGCCAGCAGTCAAGACCCGGCCCCCGGGTGGACCCAGTACTTC.

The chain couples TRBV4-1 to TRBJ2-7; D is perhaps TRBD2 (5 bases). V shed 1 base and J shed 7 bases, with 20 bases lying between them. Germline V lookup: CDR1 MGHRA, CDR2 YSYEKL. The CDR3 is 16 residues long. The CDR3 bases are TGCGCCAGCAGCCAAGTGAGTTTAGGGAGATCGGGGGAGCAGTACTTC. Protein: CASSQVSLGRSGEQYF.

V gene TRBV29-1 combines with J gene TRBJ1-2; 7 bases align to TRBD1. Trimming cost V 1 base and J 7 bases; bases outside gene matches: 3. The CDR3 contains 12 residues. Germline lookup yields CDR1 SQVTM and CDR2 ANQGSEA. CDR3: CSVEADRAGYTF. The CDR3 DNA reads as TGCAGCGTTGAAGCTGACAGGGCTGGCTACACCTTC.

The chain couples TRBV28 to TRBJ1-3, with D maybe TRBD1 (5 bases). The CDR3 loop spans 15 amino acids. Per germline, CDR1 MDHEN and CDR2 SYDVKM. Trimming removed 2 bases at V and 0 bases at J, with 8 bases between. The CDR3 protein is CASSLAGHSGNTIYF. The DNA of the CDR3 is TGTGCCAGCAGTTTAGCAGGGCACTCTGGAAACACCATATATTTT.

The CDR3 bases are TGCAGCGTTGGAGACAATGAAGCTTTCTTT. Translation: CSVGDNEAFF. This sequence joins TRBV29-1 and TRBJ1-1; no clear D. The germline V gene has CDR1 SQVTM and CDR2 ANQGSEA. The CDR3 is 10 amino acids. The V and J ends lost 4 bases and 7 bases respectively, with 7 bases between them.